The next 27 T cell receptor beta chains were all read from a single sample in a study of CD8+CD57+ T cells in acquired aplastic anemia. The template for TCR beta VDJ and CDR3 sequence profiling was genomic DNA. TCRdb redid the calling of the reads with MiXCR, one entry per CDR3 protein. This table holds approximately 220,000 distinct CDR3 sequences, less than 60% found once. CD8+CD57+ cell expansion had been shown by flow cytometry in patients chosen for sequencing. The specimen was sorted CD4+, CD8+, or CD8+CD57+ T cells (not recorded which) from PBMCs. The receptors were gathered from a human donor with aplastic anemia.

In its sample, this clonotype was seen many times. This rearrangement joins TRBV5-1 to TRBJ1-1; D is unresolved. The germline V gene has CDR1 SGHRS and CDR2 YFSETQ. This CDR3 is built from 14 residues. Deletions cut 0 bases from V and 3 bases from J, with 9 bases between. CDR3 sequence reads: CASSLDRADTEAFF. The CDR3 coding sequence is TGCGCCAGCAGCTTGGACCGGGCGGACACTGAAGCTTTCTTT.

V and J are TRBV2 and TRBJ1-2; TRBD1 aligns across 8 bases. Looked up from germline, CDR1 is SNHLY and CDR2 is FYNNEI. This CDR3 spans 12 amino acids. V dropped 6 bases and J dropped 4; count of bases not matched to a gene: 1. The CDR3 loop reads CASRTGAYGYTF. Here the CDR3 DNA reads TGTGCCAGCAGGACAGGGGCCTATGGCTACACCTTC.

This clonotype was seen a handful of times. This rearrangement joins TRBV18 to TRBJ2-1, with D tentatively TRBD2 (6 bases). Trimming removed 2 bases from V and 5 bases from J, with 13 bases in between. There are 15 residues in the CDR3. Looked up from germline, CDR1 is KGHSH and CDR2 is LQKENI. CDR3 in amino acids: CASSPIAGPNNEQFF. The DNA of the CDR3 is TGTGCCAGCTCACCAATCGCGGGGCCCAACAATGAGCAGTTCTTC.

The chain joins TRBV24-1 to TRBJ1-4; TRBD1 is a possible D gene (6 bases). The germline CDR1 and CDR2 sequences are KGHDR and SFDVKD. Trimming left V 4 bases short and J 8 bases short, with 7 bases between. CDR3 length: 12 amino acids. The CDR3 protein is CATSDRGEKLFF. The CDR3 DNA follows: TGTGCCACCAGTGACAGGGGAGAAAAACTGTTTTTT.

Regarding this clonotype: This may be a read error: a much more frequent sequence differs by one nucleotide. The conserved phenylalanine or tryptophan normally closing the CDR3 is absent here, so this likely arose from a read error. The chain is built from TRBV9 and TRBJ1-1; D is ambiguous. The germline CDR1 and CDR2 sequences are SGDLS and YYNGEE. The length of the CDR3 is 13 residues. V was clipped by 0 bases and J by 1 base, with 4 bases between them. The CDR3 coding sequence is TGTGCCAGCAGCGTAGAACAGAACACTGAAGCTTTCCTT. Amino acids: CASSVEQNTEAFL.

This clonotype was detected ten times or more. The CDR3 DNA reads as TGTGCCAGCAGAGATACAGGGTACGGCGGCTACACCTTC. Its protein product is CASRDTGYGGYTF. This chain uses TRBV12-3 or TRBV12-4 with TRBJ1-2, with D perhaps matching TRBD1 (6 bases). The V end was cut by 6 bases, the J end by 8 bases, with 16 bases between. The CDR3 contains 13 residues.

The genes are TRBV18 and TRBJ1-1; TRBD1 matches at 7 bases. There are 14 residues in the CDR3. V lost 8 bases, J lost 4 bases, and 10 bases stayed unmatched. Germline V gene data show CDR1 as KGHSH and CDR2 as LQKENI. CDR3 coding DNA: TGTGCCAGCGCCCAGGGGGGCAAGGTCACTGAAGCTTTCTTT. This codes for CASAQGGKVTEAFF.

The genes are TRBV19 and TRBJ2-6, with D tentatively TRBD1 (5 bases). The V gene's germline CDR1 is LNHDA and CDR2 SQIVND (reference sequence). This CDR3 spans 15 amino acids. The V and J ends lost 3 bases and 3 bases respectively, with 9 bases between them. The CDR3 here is CASSIDSFGANVLTF. The CDR3, as DNA: TGTGCCAGTAGTATCGACAGTTTTGGGGCCAACGTCCTGACTTTC.

There are a few counts of this clonotype. DNA for the CDR3: TGTGCCAGCAGTATCGGACAGGGGAGGATGAACACTGAAGCTTTCTTT. Its protein is CASSIGQGRMNTEAFF. The V and J genes are TRBV6-5 and TRBJ1-1, with 9 bases fitting TRBD1. The CDR3 spans 16 residues. Germline trimming cut 5 bases from V and 0 bases from J; bases unmatched to any gene: 7. CDR1 and CDR2 from the germline V gene are MNHEY and SVGAGI.

Concerning this clonotype: A much bigger clone sits one base away, suggesting this may be a read error. The chain employs TRBV5-8 and TRBJ2-7, with 7 positions matching TRBD1. In germline, CDR1 is SGHTS, CDR2 YDEGEE. The CDR3 loop spans 17 amino acids. Losses at the gene ends were 5 bases for V and 3 bases for J; bases not matched to a gene: 17. CDR3 nucleotides: TGTGCCAGCAGTTTTGCCAGAGCAAGACAGGGCCTCTACGAGCAGTACTTC. This gives the protein CASSFARARQGLYEQYF.

The table lists this clonotype with a few counts. Written as DNA, the CDR3 is TGTGCCAGCAGCCAATGGGGGGGAAAGGGTGAAAAACTGTTTTTT. Its translation is CASSQWGGKGEKLFF. The V gene is TRBV3-1, the J gene TRBJ1-4, with a weak D call TRBD1 (5 bases). V was shortened by 2 bases and J by 7 bases, with 14 bases between the two germline ends. CDR3 length equals 15 residues. Per the germline V gene, CDR1 is LGHDT and CDR2 is YNNKEL (reference sequence). Filled out from reference TRBV3-1 and TRBJ1-4, the complete variable domain reads DTAVSQTPKYLVTQMGNDKSIKCEQNLGHDTMYWYKQDSKKFLKIMFSYNNKELIINETVPNRFSPKSPDKAHLNLHINSLELGDSAVYFCASSQWGGKGEKLFFGSGTQLSVL.

There are many counts of this clonotype. The chain employs TRBV7-2 and TRBJ1-3; 9 nucleotides line up with TRBD1. Germline V lookup: CDR1 SGHTA, CDR2 FQGNSA. V shed 0 bases and J 7 bases; nucleotides not matched to a gene: 7. The CDR3 extends over 16 amino acids. CDR3 nucleotides: TGTGCCAGCAGCTTAGCCGGGACAGGGCGTAAGAACACCATATATTTT. Translation gives CASSLAGTGRKNTIYF.

The genes are TRBV10-3 and TRBJ1-1; perhaps TRBD1 as D (5 bases). Germline-derived CDR1 and CDR2 are ENHRY and SYGVKD. V lost 7 bases, J lost 5 bases, and 32 bases lay in between. The CDR3 has 19 residues. CDR3 sequence (DNA): TGTGCCATCACCCAACCGGGACTAGCGGAGAACACCGGGGAGACTGAAGCTTTCTTT. This encodes CAITQPGLAENTGETEAFF.

This clonotype was seen ten or more times. The V call is TRBV7-7, the J call TRBJ2-7, with D tentatively TRBD1 (6 bases). CDR3 size: 12 residues. V lost 10 bases to trimming and J lost 7 bases, with 17 bases between them. Germline CDR1 and CDR2: SSHAT and FNYEAQ (reference sequence). CDR3 sequence: CATGPRGGEQYF. The CDR3 bases are TGTGCCACCGGACCGAGAGGGGGAGAGCAGTACTTC.

This clonotype was recorded a few times. Without the conserved terminal phenylalanine or tryptophan, this CDR3 likely stems from a read error. The chain links TRBV11-2 to TRBJ2-6; D gene uncertain. Deletions cut 1 base from V and 15 bases from J, with 1 base between. Per germline, CDR1 SGHAT and CDR2 FQNNGV. CDR3 size: 9 residues. In nucleotides, the CDR3 is TGTGCCAGCAGCTTAGGCCTGACTAGC. It specifies CASSLGLTS.

This clonotype was seen repeatedly, ten times or more. This chain links TRBV2 with TRBJ2-5, with no clear D. Germline CDR1 SNHLY, CDR2 FYNNEI. The CDR3 covers 13 residues. The germline V and J ends were trimmed by 6 bases and 2 bases, with 10 bases remaining between them. CDR3 sequence reads: CASRSLLQETQYF. The DNA for the CDR3 is TGTGCCAGCAGATCCCTCCTGCAAGAGACCCAGTACTTC.

There are a few counts of this clonotype. A read error is possible here, since a much larger clone lies one base away. The V call is TRBV5-6, the J call TRBJ2-7; a possible D gene is TRBD2 (5 bases). The CDR3 loop spans 14 amino acids. Trimming left V 3 bases short and J 5 bases short, with 15 bases between. Germline CDR1 is SGHDT and CDR2 is YYEEEE. The CDR3 loop reads CASSSDGVGNEQYF. Written as DNA, the CDR3 is TGTGCCAGCAGCTCGGACGGGGTGGGCAACGAGCAGTACTTC.

This clonotype has only a few counts. The V and J genes are TRBV19 and TRBJ1-4; 10 positions match TRBD1. The CDR3 extends over 14 amino acids. CDR1 and CDR2 (germline): LNHDA, SQIVND (reference sequence). J was trimmed by 7 bases and V by 6 bases; bases with no gene match: 5. The CDR3: CASSEGQGFEKLFF. CDR3 nucleotide sequence: TGTGCCAGTAGCGAGGGACAGGGGTTTGAAAAACTGTTTTTT.

The chain is built from TRBV20-1 and TRBJ2-7; D perhaps matches TRBD1 (5 bases). This CDR3 is 14 amino acids long. Germline V gene lookup returns CDR1 DFQATT and CDR2 SNEGSKA (reference sequence). Deletions cut 0 bases from V and 2 bases from J, with 11 bases between. The CDR3 DNA reads as TGCAGTGCTAGAGATAATCAGGGAACCTACGAGCAGTACTTC. Protein: CSARDNQGTYEQYF.

This clonotype was seen just once. This may be a read error: a much more frequent sequence differs by one nucleotide. This chain connects TRBV20-1 to TRBJ2-5; D possibly matches TRBD1 or TRBD2 (6 bases each). V gave up 1 base and J gave up 5 bases, with 26 bases separating them. The V gene's germline CDR1 is DFQATT and CDR2 SNEGSKA (reference sequence). The length of the CDR3 is 18 residues. The CDR3 DNA reads as TGCAGTGCTAGAGGGGGGGCAAGATCAACATGGACTGGGGAGACCCAGTACTTC. Its translation is CSARGGARSTWTGETQYF.

This clonotype appeared a few times. The chain employs TRBV10-3 and TRBJ2-2, with D possibly TRBD1 on 5 matching bases. Trimming took off 11 bases at V and 2 bases at J, with 12 bases between the two ends. Germline CDR1 ENHRY, CDR2 SYGVKD. CDR3 length: 13 residues. The CDR3 protein is CAARTSNTGELFF. The DNA of the CDR3 is TGTGCCGCCCGGACATCCAACACCGGGGAGCTGTTTTTT.

The chain combines TRBV20-1 with TRBJ1-1; D gene ambiguous. CDR3 length: 14 amino acids. V was clipped by 0 bases and J by 0 bases, with 8 bases between them. Germline V CDR1 and CDR2: DFQATT, SNEGSKA (reference sequence). The CDR3: CSARDNGLNTEAFF. The CDR3 DNA follows: TGCAGTGCTAGAGATAACGGGCTGAACACTGAAGCTTTCTTT.

Notes on this clonotype: This clone may be a read error of a much larger clone one base away. V usage is TRBV20-1 and J usage is TRBJ2-5; D gene uncertain. The V gene lost 3 bases and the J gene lost 1 base, with 9 bases spanning the gap. This CDR3 spans 13 amino acids. The germline V gene has CDR1 DFQATT and CDR2 SNEGSKA (reference sequence). The CDR3: CSASVALQETQYF. CDR3 sequence (DNA): TGCAGTGCTAGCGTCGCCCTCCAAGAGACCCAGTACTTC.

About this clonotype itself: This clone may be a read error of a much larger clone one base away. The chain combines TRBV6-1 with TRBJ2-7, with D tentatively TRBD2 (6 bases). The V and J ends lost 3 bases and 3 bases respectively, with 9 bases between them. The CDR3 totals 13 residues. Germline CDR1 is MNHNS and CDR2 is SASEGT. The CDR3 is CASSDGGLYEQYF. The CDR3 coding sequence is TGTGCCAGCAGTGACGGGGGTCTCTACGAGCAGTACTTC.

The chain couples TRBV14 to TRBJ2-5; TRBD2 might be the D (5 bases). V was clipped by 4 bases and J by 3 bases, with 12 bases between them. This CDR3 region has 14 residues. Per the germline V gene, CDR1 is SGHDN and CDR2 is FVKESK. The CDR3 protein is CASSLVAAEETQYF. The CDR3 nucleotides are TGTGCCAGCAGCCTCGTAGCAGCGGAAGAGACCCAGTACTTC.

The sample holds many counts of this clonotype. J is TRBJ1-4 and V is TRBV19; D perhaps matches TRBD1 (5 bases). The CDR3 loop spans 15 amino acids. Germline V lookup: CDR1 LNHDA, CDR2 SQIVND (reference sequence). V lost 3 bases to trimming and J lost 3 bases, with 11 bases between them. The CDR3, as DNA: TGTGCCAGTAGTATCGTCAGGGATGCTAATGAAAAACTGTTTTTT. Its translation is CASSIVRDANEKLFF.

This sequence joins TRBV29-1 and TRBJ2-7, with 11 nucleotides matching TRBD1. The CDR3 runs 12 residues. V shed 7 bases, J shed 5 bases, and the junction held 4 bases outside the gene matches. The V gene's germline CDR1 is SQVTM and CDR2 ANQGSEA. DNA for the CDR3: TGCAGCGCAAGGACAGGGGGCAACGAGCAGTACTTC. It codes for CSARTGGNEQYF.